Given below is one T cell receptor (beta chain) in context. This clonotype turned up a few times. Its antigen is still unknown. Base qualities are missing; no much larger clone stands one base away. The junction shows trimming of 6 bases on V and 3 bases on J, plus 15 bases between the germline ends. CDR1 and CDR2 were assigned from the germline V gene as MNHEY and SVGAGI. CDR3 length: 16 amino acids, cysteine to phenylalanine. Of all the DNA, just the CDR3 is kept, 48 bases in frame from base 1. The record originates from a study of T-cell memory formation after mild COVID-19 listed by TCRdb under 2021. For the study in its entirety: Most TCR sequence clusters were specific to one of the two donors. In two donors, T-cell clones that expanded and contracted after mild COVID-19 were tracked by sequencing TCRalpha and TCRbeta repertoires over time. Two young, previously healthy adult volunteers, one female and one male, were included in the cohort.

The paper's findings and limits, for the study overall: Some responding clones were detected in pre-infection memory, suggesting pre-existing cross-reactive memory T cells joined the SARS-CoV-2 response. From day 15 to 85, contracting clones showed balanced CD4/CD8 phenotypes, whereas a second wave of clones that expanded from day 15 to 37 leaned towards CD4+. Contracting CD4+ clones were located mainly in the CM and EM memory subsets, whereas CD8+ clones were found to be enriched in EMRA. The study covered only a couple of mild cases, and larger cohorts including severe cases with pre-infection samples were considered necessary. Whether the second-wave clones peaking on day 37 were SARS-CoV-2 specific was not confirmed.

The run used an Illumina NovaSeq 6000. cDNA libraries for TCRalpha and TCRbeta were prepared by 5'RACE using constant-segment primers, with sample barcodes and unique molecular identifiers added. RNA was extracted from every sample with Trizol reagent. The libraries were amplified in two PCR steps, and the second step added a second sample barcode and Illumina TruSeq adapters. Sequencing of libraries was performed on an Illumina NovaSeq with 2 x 150 bp paired-end reads. The original methods were these. The reads were demultiplexed and collapsed into UMI-guided consensus sequences using migec v1.2.7. Using mixcr v2.1.11, UMI consensuses were aligned to TRA and TRB V and J templates and then assembled into clonotypes. Expanded or contracted clonotypes were those called significant by both edgeR and NoisET, with noise models trained on biological replicates. For edgeR calls, the thresholds were a false discovery rate-adjusted p below 0.01 and a log2 fold-change of 1. As an exploratory analysis of dynamics, PCA with hierarchical clustering was applied to max-normalized trajectories of the 1000 most abundant clonotypes. The CD4 or CD8 phenotype of responding clones was assigned using the separately sequenced CD4+ and CD8+ repertoires. The public sequencing data were trimmed at Q25 with fastp and processed into clonotypes with MiXCR by TCRdb, which kept only in-frame beta chains. Entries are consolidated by CDR3 protein sequence, retaining the most common genes and DNA. TCRdb's processing, not the authors', yielded these V and J calls. In this sample the table shows some 250,000 distinct CDR3 sequences, over 9% of which occur a single time. The top ten clones comprise under 25% of the sample.

Ficoll-Paque density gradient centrifugation was used to isolate PBMCs. Material: PBMCs or a T cell subset sorted from them (not recorded which). The sequence joins TRBV6-5 to TRBJ1-6; the D gene lacks a confident call. This TCR came from a man aged 18-30 years who had mild COVID-19 (a few samples of this study predate the infection). The sample titles of this study are shuffled in the database, so cell type and time point are left out; the donor was told from shared clones. The CDR3 is CASRPEREIYNSPLHF. The sequence in DNA is TGTGCCAGCAGGCCAGAACGGGAGATCTATAATTCACCCCTCCACTTT.